The 16 T cell receptor beta chains below come from one sample, sequenced in a study of blood T cell repertoires in COVID-19. The table came from immunoSEQ multiplex PCR; TCRdb's copy has only in-frame clones and leaves some out. The table records fewer than 600,000 clones, around nine tenths of them present only once. Sequenced input: PBMCs or T cells enriched from blood (not recorded which). These receptor sequences come from a woman between 35 and 50 years old who had recovered from COVID-19.

The chain uses TRBV11-3 and TRBJ1-6, with 9 bases fitting TRBD1. CDR3 size: 14 residues. Germline assignment: CDR1 SGHNT and CDR2 YENEEA. J gave up 10 bases and V 5 bases, and 6 bases lay outside the gene matches. The CDR3 DNA sequence: TGTGCCAGCAGCCCGGGGACAGGGTTGTCACCCCTCCACTTT. The encoded protein is CASSPGTGLSPLHF.

The chain couples TRBV27 to TRBJ2-5; D is undetermined. Between the trimmed V and J ends, which lost 5 bases and 4 bases, there was a span of 14 bases. The CDR3 has 14 residues. Germline CDR1 and CDR2: MNHEY and SMNVEV (reference sequence). CDR3 in DNA: TGTGCCAGCAGTCCGTCTTCGCTAGGAGAGACCCAGTACTTC. Translated: CASSPSSLGETQYF.

V and J are TRBV11-2 and TRBJ2-1; 10 bases align to TRBD2. CDR3 length: 16 amino acids. Per the germline V gene, CDR1 is SGHAT and CDR2 is FQNNGV. The V segment lost 3 bases and the J segment 5 bases; nucleotides outside the gene matches: 7. This CDR3 reads CASSFTLAGEDNEQFF. CDR3 nucleotide sequence: TGTGCCAGCAGCTTTACCCTAGCGGGAGAGGACAATGAGCAGTTCTTC.

As to this clone: Other nucleotide sequences in the sample specify the same CDR3. V and J are TRBV5-1 and TRBJ2-7; 8 positions match TRBD1. The length of the CDR3 is 14 residues. V lost 5 bases to trimming and J lost 3 bases; unmatched junction nucleotides: 7. Germline V gene sequence: CDR1 SGHRS, CDR2 YFSETQ. The CDR3 sequence is CASSYGQGIYEQYF. CDR3 DNA sequence: TGCGCCAGCAGTTATGGACAGGGCATCTACGAGCAGTACTTC.

This clone was observed at least ten times. This chain joins TRBV4-1 and TRBJ2-7; maybe TRBD1 (6 bases). The CDR3 is made up of 14 amino acids. The ends were cut back, 1 base at V and 4 bases at J, with 11 bases in the middle. The germline V gene has CDR1 MGHRA and CDR2 YSYEKL. In nucleotides, the CDR3 is TGCGCCAGCAGCCAAGGGGGGCGAGATTACGAGCAGTACTTC. Amino acid sequence: CASSQGGRDYEQYF.

This chain uses TRBV10-3 with TRBJ2-3; 11 positions match TRBD2. Germline assignment: CDR1 ENHRY and CDR2 SYGVKD. The length of the CDR3 is 18 residues. The ends lost 3 bases at V and 0 bases at J; junction bases unmatched: 8. CDR3 sequence (DNA): TGTGCCATCAGTGAACGAGTAGCGGGAGGGTATAGCACAGATACGCAGTATTTT. It translates to CAISERVAGGYSTDTQYF.

V gene TRBV27 combines with J gene TRBJ1-2; tentative D call: TRBD1 (5 bases). The V end was cut by 6 bases, the J end by 2 bases, with 13 bases between. This CDR3 contains 14 residues. The germline CDR1 and CDR2 sequences are MNHEY and SMNVEV (reference sequence). CDR3 nucleotides: TGTGCCAGCAGCGCGGGGCCCCGCAACTATGGCTACACCTTC. It specifies CASSAGPRNYGYTF.

The rearrangement links TRBV7-8 to TRBJ1-5; no firm D call. V shed 1 base and J shed 6 bases, with 13 bases lying between them. This CDR3 region has 15 residues. CDR1 and CDR2 (germline): SGHVS, FQNEAQ. CDR3 bases: TGTGCCAGCAGCTTAGAGCGTGGTATAGGTCAGCCCCAGCATTTT. The encoded protein is CASSLERGIGQPQHF. Based on the CDR3 plus reference TRBV7-8 and TRBJ1-5, the full variable domain is GAGVSQSPRYKVAKRGQDVALRCDPISGHVSLFWYQQALGQGPEFLTYFQNEAQLDKSGLPSDRFFAERPEGSVSTLKIQRTQQEDSAVYLCASSLERGIGQPQHFGDGTRLSIL.

The chain uses TRBV5-6 and TRBJ1-1; the D is unclear. Trimming removed 2 bases at V and 2 bases at J, with 16 bases between. The V gene's germline CDR1 is SGHDT and CDR2 YYEEEE. This CDR3 contains 16 residues. Here the CDR3 reads CASSFRSTFQNTEAFF. As DNA, the CDR3 is TGTGCCAGCAGCTTTCGGTCCACGTTTCAAAACACTGAAGCTTTCTTT.

The chain recombines TRBV27 with TRBJ2-3; 14 positions agree with TRBD2. The CDR3 covers 18 residues. Germline V gene lookup returns CDR1 MNHEY and CDR2 SMNVEV (reference sequence). V lost 6 bases to trimming and J lost 4 bases; unmatched junction nucleotides: 12. CDR3 sequence: CASSRLLTSGRAADTQYF. CDR3 sequence (DNA): TGTGCCAGCAGCCGCTTGTTGACTAGCGGGAGGGCCGCAGATACGCAGTATTTT.

This rearrangement joins TRBV7-7 to TRBJ2-2; TRBD1 agrees at 11 bases. Germline trimming cut 3 bases from V and 6 bases from J; bases unmatched to any gene: 3. The CDR3 consists of 15 residues. Germline loops: CDR1 SSHAT, CDR2 FNYEAQ (reference sequence). CDR3 coding DNA: TGTGCCAGCAGCTTGGGACAGGGGGTACCCGGGGAGCTGTTTTTT. Translation gives CASSLGQGVPGELFF.

This sequence joins TRBV7-9 and TRBJ1-1; 7 positions agree with TRBD1. Germline V gives CDR1 SEHNR, CDR2 FQNEAQ (reference sequence). V shed 1 base and J 5 bases; nucleotides not matched to a gene: 7. The CDR3 is 15 residues long. The CDR3 is CASSLGQGQGTEAFF. Here the CDR3 DNA reads TGTGCCAGCAGCTTAGGACAGGGTCAAGGGACTGAAGCTTTCTTT.

The chain recombines TRBV10-3 with TRBJ2-1; TRBD2 might be the D (5 bases). This CDR3 has 14 residues. Looked up from germline, CDR1 is ENHRY and CDR2 is SYGVKD. V lost 0 bases and J lost 8, with 11 bases in between. CDR3 DNA sequence: TGTGCCATCAGTGAGTCGACTCTAGCCGATGAGCAGTTCTTC. Its protein product is CAISESTLADEQFF.

CDR3 bases: TGTGCCAGCAGCTTACCAACTAGCGGGAGGCGAACAGATACGCAGTATTTT. Translating it yields CASSLPTSGRRTDTQYF. This rearrangement joins TRBV7-6 to TRBJ2-3; TRBD2 aligns across 12 bases. With V trimmed by 2 bases and J by 3 bases, 6 bases remained unmatched. CDR3 length equals 17 residues. From germline, CDR1 is SGHVS and CDR2 FNYEAQ.

The CDR3 sequence: CASSPDRESKGYTF. The CDR3 DNA is TGTGCCAGCTCACCAGACAGGGAGAGTAAGGGCTACACCTTC. The chain recombines TRBV18 with TRBJ1-2; 7 nucleotides agree with TRBD1. After removal of 2 bases from V and 8 bases from J, the junction contained 8 bases not matched to a gene. CDR1 is KGHSH and CDR2 is LQKENI in the germline V gene. The CDR3 runs to 14 residues.

The rearrangement joins TRBV10-2 to TRBJ1-3; possibly TRBD1 for D (5 bases). CDR1 and CDR2 (germline): WSHSY, SAAADI. CDR3 size: 13 residues. Trimming shortened V by 7 bases and J by 7 bases, and 14 bases separated the two germline ends. This chain's CDR3 is CASTLDRGNTIYF. CDR3 nucleotide sequence: TGCGCCAGCACCCTGGACCGGGGGAACACCATATATTTT.